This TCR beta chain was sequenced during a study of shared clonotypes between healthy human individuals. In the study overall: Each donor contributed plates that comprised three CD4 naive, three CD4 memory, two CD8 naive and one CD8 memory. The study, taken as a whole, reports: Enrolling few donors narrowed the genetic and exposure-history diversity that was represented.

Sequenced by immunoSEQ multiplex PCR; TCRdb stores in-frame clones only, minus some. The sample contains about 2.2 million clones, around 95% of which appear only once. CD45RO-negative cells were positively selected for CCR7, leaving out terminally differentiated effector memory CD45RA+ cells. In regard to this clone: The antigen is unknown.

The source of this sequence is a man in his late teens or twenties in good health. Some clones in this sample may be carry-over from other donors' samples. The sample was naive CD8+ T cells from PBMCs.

The CDR3: CASSSGGDIQYF. The CDR3, as DNA: TGTGCCAGCAGTTCAGGGGGAGACATTCAGTACTTC. V gene TRBV27 combines with J gene TRBJ2-4, with TRBD1 matching over 7 bases. CDR3 length: 12 amino acids. CDR1 is MNHEY, CDR2 SMNVEV, per germline (reference sequence). V lost 4 bases and J lost 8; bases outside the gene matches: 2.